Shown below are 20 T cell receptor beta chains from a single sample sequenced in a study of cytomegalovirus exposure and HLA in healthy donors. The PCR contained 60 Vbeta and 13 Jbeta primers. Repertoires were generated with immunoSEQ multiplex PCR, while TCRdb's copy carries only in-frame clones and drops some. There are approximately 180,000 clones in the sample, with less than 6.5% held by the top ten. The material sequenced was PBMCs. These TCRs come from a man aged 30-40 years in good health and CMV-seronegative.

CDR3 amino acids: CASSLVGTYTYNEQFF. CDR3 in DNA: TGTGCCAGCAGCCTAGTGGGGACTTACACCTACAATGAGCAGTTCTTC. This chain links TRBV11-1 with TRBJ2-1, with D perhaps TRBD2 (6 bases). V lost 5 bases and J lost 2, with 16 bases in between. CDR3 length: 16 amino acids. From germline, CDR1 is SGHAT and CDR2 FQDESV (reference sequence).

The chain couples TRBV13 to TRBJ2-5; TRBD2 might be the D (5 bases). With 5 bases removed from V and 2 bases from J, the gap between germline ends came to 9 bases. The CDR3 loop spans 13 amino acids. Looked up from germline, CDR1 is PRHDT and CDR2 is FYEKMQ (reference sequence). The CDR3 spells CASSPAAQETQYF. In DNA, the CDR3 is TGTGCCAGCAGCCCAGCGGCTCAAGAGACCCAGTACTTC.

The J gene is TRBJ2-1, the V gene TRBV6-1; TRBD2 matches at 7 bases. The CDR3 covers 14 residues. CDR1 and CDR2 (germline): MNHNS, SASEGT. The V segment lost 6 bases and the J segment 9 bases; nucleotides outside the gene matches: 11. CDR3 DNA sequence: TGTGCCAGCAGGTCTCTTACTAGCGTCGGTGAGCAGTTCTTC. It specifies CASRSLTSVGEQFF.

The chain joins TRBV7-8 to TRBJ2-7, with TRBD1 matching 10 bases. V dropped 5 bases and J dropped 1; count of bases not matched to a gene: 14. The CDR3 contains 18 residues. The germline gives CDR1 SGHVS, CDR2 FQNEAQ. The CDR3 is CASSIPGQGNRGSYEQYF. The CDR3 coding sequence is TGTGCCAGCAGCATTCCGGGACAGGGGAATCGGGGTTCCTACGAGCAGTACTTC.

The V and J genes are TRBV6-1 and TRBJ1-1, with unresolved D. Per germline, CDR1 MNHNS and CDR2 SASEGT. CDR3 length equals 11 residues. V lost 5 bases, J lost 5 bases, and 6 bases lay in between. The CDR3 region has the DNA TGTGCCAGCAGTTACGGGACTGAAGCTTTCTTT. Translating gives CASSYGTEAFF.

The chain is built from TRBV4-3 and TRBJ1-2; 8 nucleotides align to TRBD1. Germline CDR1 reads LGHNA; CDR2 reads YSLEER. The J segment lost 0 bases and the V segment lost 1 base, leaving 4 bases of the junction unmatched. The CDR3 length is 16 residues. This chain's CDR3 is CASSQGLQGANYGYTF. CDR3 nucleotides: TGCGCCAGCAGCCAAGGTTTACAGGGGGCTAACTATGGCTACACCTTC.

The V gene is TRBV25-1, the J gene TRBJ2-1; 8 bases align to TRBD2. The CDR3 runs to 13 residues. Germline lookup yields CDR1 MGHDK and CDR2 SYGVNS. The junction had 9 bases not matched to a gene; V was cut back by 3 bases and J by 14 bases. CDR3 sequence: CASSDSPLAGEFF. In nucleotides, the CDR3 is TGTGCCAGCAGTGACTCCCCCCTAGCGGGTGAGTTCTTC.

The chain uses TRBV6-6 and TRBJ1-1; 7 bases are shared with TRBD1. J gave up 1 base and V 6 bases, and 11 bases lay outside the gene matches. CDR1 and CDR2 from the germline V gene are MNHNY and SVGAGI (reference sequence). The CDR3 is 16 residues long. The CDR3 DNA reads as TGTGCCAGCAGCCACCAGGGACAGCTCCCGAACACTGAAGCTTTCTTT. Protein product: CASSHQGQLPNTEAFF.

The genes are TRBV14 and TRBJ2-3; TRBD1 matches 9 bases. This CDR3 is built from 15 residues. The V gene end was trimmed by 4 bases and the J gene end by 8 bases; junction bases not matched to a gene: 10. From germline, CDR1 is SGHDN and CDR2 FVKESK. The CDR3 region is CASSLTGGGLPTQYF. In DNA form, the CDR3 reads TGTGCCAGCAGCCTCACAGGGGGCGGGTTGCCTACGCAGTATTTT.

The V and J genes are TRBV18 and TRBJ1-1, with 8 bases identical to TRBD1. Germline trimming cut 0 bases from V and 2 bases from J; bases unmatched to any gene: 11. This CDR3 contains 18 residues. The germline CDR1 and CDR2 sequences are KGHSH and LQKENI. Here the CDR3 reads CASSPPNGQGSFNTEAFF. In DNA, the CDR3 is TGTGCCAGCTCACCACCGAACGGACAGGGCAGTTTCAACACTGAAGCTTTCTTT.

The chain couples TRBV2 to TRBJ2-7; D call uncertain. Looked up from germline, CDR1 is SNHLY and CDR2 is FYNNEI. The V end was cut by 4 bases, the J end by 5 bases, with 12 bases between. This CDR3 is built from 13 residues. The DNA for the CDR3 is TGTGCCAGCAGTGCAGTCAGGTCCGACGAGCAGTACTTC. Encoded protein: CASSAVRSDEQYF.

The rearrangement links TRBV5-4 to TRBJ1-4; D is uncertain. Germline V gene lookup returns CDR1 SGHNT and CDR2 YYREEE (reference sequence). The CDR3 sequence is 16 residues long. Trimming took off 0 bases at V and 3 bases at J, with 12 bases between the two ends. This chain's CDR3 is CASSLAGGRPNEKLFF. CDR3 DNA sequence: TGTGCCAGCAGCTTGGCCGGAGGGAGGCCTAATGAAAAACTGTTTTTT.

V and J are TRBV5-1 and TRBJ1-4, with 11 bases matching TRBD1. CDR3 length: 19 amino acids. CDR1 and CDR2 (germline): SGHRS, YFSETQ. V was clipped by 0 bases and J by 3 bases; unmatched bases: 10. In nucleotides, the CDR3 is TGCGCCAGCAGCTTGGAAAGGACAGGGGGCCCTAGATCTAATGAAAAACTGTTTTTT. Translation gives CASSLERTGGPRSNEKLFF. The complete variable domain, with remaining parts taken from reference TRBV5-1 and TRBJ1-4, reads KAGVTQTPRYLIKTRGQQVTLSCSPISGHRSVSWYQQTPGQGLQFLFEYFSETQRNKGNFPGRFSGRQFSNSRSEMNVSTLELGDSALYLCASSLERTGGPRSNEKLFFGSGTQLSVL.

The chain joins TRBV11-2 to TRBJ2-7, with TRBD1 matching 7 bases. This CDR3 has 16 residues. The J segment lost 6 bases and the V segment lost 5 bases, leaving 16 bases of the junction unmatched. Germline V gene lookup returns CDR1 SGHAT and CDR2 FQNNGV. The CDR3 coding sequence is TGTGCCAGCAGCCCATATAATCCGGGACAGAGCTTCGAGCAGTACTTC. Translating it yields CASSPYNPGQSFEQYF.

This rearrangement joins TRBV6-1 to TRBJ2-2; maybe TRBD2 (5 bases). Germline V gene sequence: CDR1 MNHNS, CDR2 SASEGT. This CDR3 is built from 13 residues. V was trimmed by 6 bases and J by 0 bases, leaving 5 bases between them. The CDR3 DNA sequence: TGTGCCAGCAGGGAGGCGAACACCGGGGAGCTGTTTTTT. It specifies CASREANTGELFF.

The genes are TRBV27 and TRBJ2-7, with 10 bases fitting TRBD2. The V segment lost 6 bases and the J segment 3 bases; nucleotides outside the gene matches: 8. Germline values: CDR1 MNHEY, CDR2 SMNVEV (reference sequence). The CDR3 has 15 amino acids. CDR3 in amino acids: CASSTVAGGLYEQYF. CDR3 in DNA: TGTGCCAGCAGCACAGTAGCGGGAGGTCTCTACGAGCAGTACTTC.

V is TRBV7-3 and J is TRBJ2-1; 8 positions match TRBD1. This CDR3 is 15 amino acids long. The J segment lost 13 bases and the V segment lost 0 bases, leaving 11 bases of the junction unmatched. Germline V gene data show CDR1 as SGHTA and CDR2 as FQGTGA. CDR3 protein: CASSLTGQGTGYQFF. Written as DNA, the CDR3 is TGTGCCAGCAGCTTAACTGGACAGGGAACGGGGTACCAGTTCTTC.

CDR3 residues: CASSPDRGAYGYTF. The CDR3 DNA sequence: TGTGCCAGCAGCCCGGACAGGGGAGCCTATGGCTACACCTTC. The rearrangement uses TRBV6-6 and TRBJ1-2; 9 bases are shared with TRBD1. Germline trimming cut 6 bases from V and 4 bases from J; bases unmatched to any gene: 6. The CDR3 spans 14 residues. The germline V gene encodes CDR1 MNHNY and CDR2 SVGAGI (reference sequence).

The rearrangement joins TRBV6-5 to TRBJ1-1; the D gene is possibly TRBD1 (6 bases). The V gene lost 6 bases and the J gene lost 6 bases, with 14 bases spanning the gap. The CDR3 length is 13 residues. Germline CDR1 and CDR2: MNHEY and SVGAGI. The CDR3 spells CASSVHRTAEAFF. The CDR3, as DNA: TGTGCCAGCAGCGTTCACCGGACAGCTGAAGCTTTCTTT.

The chain is built from TRBV7-8 and TRBJ1-5, with a possible D match to TRBD1 (5 bases). Germline V gene sequence: CDR1 SGHVS, CDR2 FQNEAQ. CDR3 length equals 15 residues. V dropped 1 base and J dropped 1 base, with 8 bases sitting between them. The chain's CDR3 is CASSLERGSNQPQHF. CDR3 DNA sequence: TGTGCCAGCAGCTTAGAACGGGGGAGCAATCAGCCCCAGCATTTT.